This TCR beta chain derives from a study of control samples from healthy donors and cancer patients. The method was immunoSEQ multiplex PCR; TCRdb's version includes in-frame clones alone and lacks a portion of them. The table has about 250,000 clones, around 79% seen once. This CDR3 contains 15 residues. V dropped 3 bases and J dropped 2 bases, with 12 bases sitting between them. CDR1 is KGHSH and CDR2 is LQKENI in the germline V gene. Source material: PBMCs. The receptor comes from a woman aged 55-70 years with lung cancer. The V call is TRBV18, the J call TRBJ2-3; D is uncertain. This CDR3 is CASSPASQVTDTQYF. The CDR3 DNA is TGTGCCAGCTCACCGGCGTCGCAGGTCACAGATACGCAGTATTTT.